This TCR beta chain was observed in a study of blood T cell repertoires in COVID-19. As for the study in general: Acute and convalescent COVID-19 specimens originated in the United States, Italy and Spain.

Produced via immunoSEQ multiplex PCR; TCRdb's table is partial and in-frame only. The sample carries 200,000 to 250,000 clones, roughly 80% recorded once. A few counts support this clone. V was pared by 4 bases and J by 1 base, with 12 bases between. CDR1 and CDR2 from the germline V gene are SGHKS and YYEKEE (reference sequence). The CDR3 consists of 15 residues. The sequenced sample was peripheral blood. The clonotype originates from an elderly woman with acute or convalescent COVID-19. The V gene is TRBV5-5, the J gene TRBJ1-5; D is perhaps TRBD1 (5 bases). The CDR3 protein is CASSPTGGSNQPQHF. The CDR3 DNA follows: TGTGCCAGCAGCCCCACCGGGGGGAGCAATCAGCCCCAGCATTTT. Using reference TRBV5-5 and TRBJ1-5 for the parts outside the CDR3, the full variable domain is DAGVTQSPTHLIKTRGQQVTLRCSPISGHKSVSWYQQVLGQGPQFIFQYYEKEERGRGNFPDRFSARQFPNYSSELNVNALLLGDSALYLCASSPTGGSNQPQHFGDGTRLSIL.